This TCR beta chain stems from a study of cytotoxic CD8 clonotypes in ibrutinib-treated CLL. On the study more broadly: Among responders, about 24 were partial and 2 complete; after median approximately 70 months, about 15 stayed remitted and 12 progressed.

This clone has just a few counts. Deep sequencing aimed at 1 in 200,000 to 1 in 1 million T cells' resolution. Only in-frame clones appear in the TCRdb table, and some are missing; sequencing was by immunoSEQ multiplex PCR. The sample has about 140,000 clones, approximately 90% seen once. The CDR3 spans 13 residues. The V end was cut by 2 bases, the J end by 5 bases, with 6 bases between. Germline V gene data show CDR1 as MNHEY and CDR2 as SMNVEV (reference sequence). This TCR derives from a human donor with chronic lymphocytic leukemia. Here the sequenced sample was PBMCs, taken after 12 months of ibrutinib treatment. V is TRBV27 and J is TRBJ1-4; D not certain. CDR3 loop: CASSLQPNEKLFF. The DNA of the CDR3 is TGTGCCAGCAGTTTACAGCCCAATGAAAAACTGTTTTTT.